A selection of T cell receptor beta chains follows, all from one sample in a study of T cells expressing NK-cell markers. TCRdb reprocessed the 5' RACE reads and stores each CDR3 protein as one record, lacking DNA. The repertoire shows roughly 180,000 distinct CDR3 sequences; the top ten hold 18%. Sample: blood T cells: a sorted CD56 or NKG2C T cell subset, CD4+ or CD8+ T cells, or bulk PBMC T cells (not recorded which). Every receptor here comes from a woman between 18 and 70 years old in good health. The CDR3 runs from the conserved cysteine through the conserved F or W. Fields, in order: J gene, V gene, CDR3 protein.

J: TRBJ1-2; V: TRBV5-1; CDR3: CASSSRGYNYGYTF
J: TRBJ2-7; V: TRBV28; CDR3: CASSLSRNTYEQYF
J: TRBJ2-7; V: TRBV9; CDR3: CASSVVPDRGNSYEQYF
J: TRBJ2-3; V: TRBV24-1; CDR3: CATSDPRRRVDTQYF
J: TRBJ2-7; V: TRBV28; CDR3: CASSPALAGIIYEQYF
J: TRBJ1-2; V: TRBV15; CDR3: CATSRDTGAGYYGYTF
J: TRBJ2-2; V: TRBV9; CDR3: CASRDDSNTGELFF
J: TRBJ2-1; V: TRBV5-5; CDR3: CASSVTSQNEQFF
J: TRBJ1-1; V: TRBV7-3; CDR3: CASSLWGVGPGNTEAFF
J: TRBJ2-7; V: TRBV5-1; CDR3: CASSPPWGGVHEQYF
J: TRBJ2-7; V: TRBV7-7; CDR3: CASSPGTSGGPYEQYF
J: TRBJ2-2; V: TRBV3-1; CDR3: CASSQAGLAGGPAGELFF
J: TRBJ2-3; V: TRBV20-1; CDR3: CSARIGGLAGVGDTQYF
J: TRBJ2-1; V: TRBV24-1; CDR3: CATSTVYNEQFF
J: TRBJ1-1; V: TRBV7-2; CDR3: CASSRQANTEAFF
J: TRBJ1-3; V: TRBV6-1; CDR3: CASSEGAVSGNTIYF
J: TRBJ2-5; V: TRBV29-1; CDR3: CSVPRGGRGQETQYF
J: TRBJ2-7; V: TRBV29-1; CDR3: CSVAIKREWTYEQYF
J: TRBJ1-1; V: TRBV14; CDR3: CASSRQRGNTEAFF
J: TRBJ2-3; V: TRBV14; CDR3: CASSQAPGLVRSTDTQYF
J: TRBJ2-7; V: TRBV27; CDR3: CASSPVGGWEQYF
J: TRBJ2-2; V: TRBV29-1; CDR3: CSVEARQPNTGELFF
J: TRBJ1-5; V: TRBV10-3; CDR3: CAISGRTDQPQHF
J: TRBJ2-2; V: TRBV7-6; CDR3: CASSPPGTSGTYTGELFF
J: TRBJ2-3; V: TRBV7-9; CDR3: CASSLEAGTSTDTQYF
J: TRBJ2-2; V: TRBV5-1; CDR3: CASSQSPTGNTGELFF
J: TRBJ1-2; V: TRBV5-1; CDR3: CASSLGGRTYGYTF
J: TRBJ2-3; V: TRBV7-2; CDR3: CASSPTRLDTQYF
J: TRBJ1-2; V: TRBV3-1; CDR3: CASSQEGAGYGYTF
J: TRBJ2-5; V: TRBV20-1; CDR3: CSVKWGWETQYF
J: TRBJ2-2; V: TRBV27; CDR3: CASSSLAAPRTGELFF
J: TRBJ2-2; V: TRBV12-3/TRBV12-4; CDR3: CASSLRGLDTGELFF
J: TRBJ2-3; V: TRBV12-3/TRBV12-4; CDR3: CASRLSGGRRDTQYF
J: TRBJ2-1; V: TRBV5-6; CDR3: CASSLDLGAPNNEQFF
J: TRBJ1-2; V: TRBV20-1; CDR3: CSARGGGPGTGHGYTF
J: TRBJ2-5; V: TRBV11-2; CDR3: CASSLEYSLQETQYF
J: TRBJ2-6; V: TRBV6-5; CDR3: CASSYDGTGNSGANVLTF
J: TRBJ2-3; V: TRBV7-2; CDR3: CASSFAPTSGLSTDTQYF
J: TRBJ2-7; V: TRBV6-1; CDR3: CASSRALEQYF
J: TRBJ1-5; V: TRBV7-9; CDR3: CASSSHSGSNQPQHF
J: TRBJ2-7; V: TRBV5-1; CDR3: CASSLQQGAREQYF
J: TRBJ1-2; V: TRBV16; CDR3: CASSQQDYGYTF
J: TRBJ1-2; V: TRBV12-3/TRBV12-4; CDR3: CASRAQGNYGYTF